Listed here are 24 T cell receptor beta chains from one sample, sequenced in a study of cytomegalovirus exposure and HLA in healthy donors. PCR employed 60 Vbeta and 13 Jbeta primers. Sequencing used immunoSEQ multiplex PCR; TCRdb keeps in-frame clones, though not all of them. The data hold more than 95,000 clones, with roughly three quarters observed a single time. Sequencing was performed on PBMCs. These receptors came from a male donor in good health and CMV-seronegative.

The chain uses TRBV19 and TRBJ1-4; 7 bases map to TRBD1. Germline CDR1 LNHDA, CDR2 SQIVND (reference sequence). CDR3 length: 15 amino acids. J gave up 7 bases and V 4 bases, and 9 bases lay outside the gene matches. The CDR3 here is CASSTPTGYREKLFF. The CDR3 nucleotides are TGTGCCAGTAGTACCCCGACAGGGTACCGTGAAAAACTGTTTTTT.

This chain links TRBV13 with TRBJ2-7; D perhaps matches TRBD1 (6 bases). The CDR3 length is 17 residues. Germline lookup yields CDR1 PRHDT and CDR2 FYEKMQ (reference sequence). V was cut by 5 bases and J by 4 bases, with 24 bases left in between. The CDR3 bases are TGTGCCAGCAGCCTTCCGACAGGTTCGGCCCCCATTTACGAGCAGTACTTC. Protein product: CASSLPTGSAPIYEQYF.

V and J are TRBV6-6 and TRBJ2-7, with D hard to call. The CDR3 sequence is 14 residues long. Deletions cut 6 bases from V and 6 bases from J, with 18 bases between. From germline, CDR1 is MNHNY and CDR2 SVGAGI (reference sequence). CDR3 sequence: CASSPEWSRGEQYF. The CDR3 bases are TGTGCCAGCAGCCCTGAGTGGAGCCGCGGCGAGCAGTACTTC.

The genes are TRBV10-3 and TRBJ2-7; TRBD1 aligns across 9 bases. CDR1 is ENHRY and CDR2 is SYGVKD in the germline V gene. The length of the CDR3 is 15 residues. With 11 bases clipped from V and 1 base from J, the junction kept 12 bases outside the gene matches. CDR3 nucleotide sequence: TGTGCCTCCACCGGGACAGGGATCGGTTCCTACGAGCAGTACTTC. Its protein product is CASTGTGIGSYEQYF.

This chain joins TRBV9 and TRBJ2-5; D perhaps matches TRBD1 (6 bases). The CDR3 length is 16 residues. Trimming shortened V by 0 bases and J by 2 bases, and 14 bases separated the two germline ends. Germline assignment: CDR1 SGDLS and CDR2 YYNGEE. Here the CDR3 reads CASSVAPGAIQETQYF. The CDR3 nucleotides read TGTGCCAGCAGCGTAGCTCCAGGGGCCATACAAGAGACCCAGTACTTC.

The chain carries TRBV4-3 and TRBJ2-3, with 7 bases fitting TRBD2. From germline, CDR1 is LGHNA and CDR2 YSLEER. V was pared by 0 bases and J by 0 bases, with 9 bases of the junction left unmatched. The CDR3 is 18 amino acids. The CDR3 sequence is CASSQEGPRGGSTDTQYF. The CDR3, as DNA: TGCGCCAGCAGCCAAGAAGGGCCCCGGGGAGGGAGCACAGATACGCAGTATTTT.

This chain connects TRBV11-3 to TRBJ2-7, with D possibly matching TRBD2 (6 bases). V gave up 11 bases and J gave up 5 bases, with 19 bases separating them. The CDR3 length is 13 residues. Germline loops: CDR1 SGHNT, CDR2 YENEEA. CDR3 sequence: CASGDLQENEQYF. In DNA form, the CDR3 reads TGTGCCTCGGGGGACCTCCAGGAGAACGAGCAGTACTTC.

This clone was detected a few times. The chain joins TRBV19 to TRBJ2-1; TRBD2 is a possible D gene (5 bases). V dropped 3 bases and J dropped 3 bases, with 9 bases sitting between them. Germline lookup yields CDR1 LNHDA and CDR2 SQIVND (reference sequence). The CDR3 is 14 residues long. CDR3 region: CASSISVGYNEQFF. The CDR3 DNA sequence: TGTGCCAGTAGTATTAGCGTTGGCTACAATGAGCAGTTCTTC.

The chain recombines TRBV10-3 with TRBJ2-1; 7 nucleotides agree with TRBD1. The CDR3 loop spans 12 amino acids. Germline values: CDR1 ENHRY, CDR2 SYGVKD. V was pared by 4 bases and J by 10 bases, with 4 bases of the junction left unmatched. In nucleotides, the CDR3 is TGTGCCATCAGTGGTACAGGGGTAGAGCAGTTCTTC. Its protein product is CAISGTGVEQFF.

The chain joins TRBV6-1 to TRBJ2-2; 8 nucleotides line up with TRBD1. The CDR3 has 15 residues. V shed 6 bases and J 6 bases; nucleotides not matched to a gene: 9. Germline V gene lookup returns CDR1 MNHNS and CDR2 SASEGT. For the CDR3, the DNA is TGTGCCAGCAGCGGTGGTACAGGGGGAGCCGGGGAGCTGTTTTTT. Its protein is CASSGGTGGAGELFF.

The chain recombines TRBV21-1 with TRBJ1-1; the DNA was not compared with TRBD1, the D call given in the table. TRBV21-1 is recorded as a pseudogene. This CDR3 has 19 amino acids. The DNA of the CDR3 is TGTGCCAGCAGCAAAATCCCCGGACAGGGGGCGGGATGGGACACTGAAGCTTTCTTT. As protein: CASSKIPGQGAGWDTEAFF.

The chain combines TRBV19 with TRBJ2-1; the D gene is possibly TRBD2 (5 bases). CDR1 LNHDA and CDR2 SQIVND come from the germline V gene (reference sequence). The CDR3 has 15 amino acids. The V gene lost 5 bases and the J gene lost 9 bases, with 20 bases spanning the gap. The CDR3 DNA is TGTGCCAGTAGTCCCCCGAGTGGGGAGTGGGCTGAGCAGTTCTTC. Amino acids: CASSPPSGEWAEQFF.

This CDR3 is CASRGSNEKLFF. CDR3 nucleotide sequence: TGTGCCAGCAGGGGGAGTAATGAAAAACTGTTTTTT. The gene calls are TRBV2 and TRBJ1-4; no firm D call. Germline V CDR1 and CDR2: SNHLY, FYNNEI. Trimming cost V 6 bases and J 4 bases, with 6 bases left between them. The CDR3 spans 12 residues.

The chain carries TRBV7-3 and TRBJ2-6; 8 positions agree with TRBD1. The CDR3 sequence is 16 residues long. The junction had 6 bases not matched to a gene; V was cut back by 4 bases and J by 4 bases. Looked up from germline, CDR1 is SGHTA and CDR2 is FQGTGA. The DNA of the CDR3 is TGTGCCAGCAGCTCCGACAGGGGATCCGGGGCCAACGTCCTGACTTTC. Its protein is CASSSDRGSGANVLTF.

This chain connects TRBV19 to TRBJ2-3, with TRBD2 identical over 9 bases. V was pared by 1 base and J by 2 bases, with 4 bases of the junction left unmatched. Per the germline V gene, CDR1 is LNHDA and CDR2 is SQIVND (reference sequence). This CDR3 region has 16 residues. CDR3 loop: CASSIGLAGHTDTQYF. CDR3 nucleotide sequence: TGTGCCAGTAGTATAGGGCTAGCGGGGCACACAGATACGCAGTATTTT.

The chain couples TRBV6-6 to TRBJ2-1; D remains unclear. This CDR3 has 15 residues. V shed 0 bases and J shed 2 bases, with 8 bases lying between them. Germline V gene data show CDR1 as MNHNY and CDR2 as SVGAGI (reference sequence). Here the CDR3 reads CASSYSSETYNEQFF. For the CDR3, the DNA is TGTGCCAGCAGTTACTCCAGCGAGACCTACAATGAGCAGTTCTTC.

This chain uses TRBV14 with TRBJ2-5; D not certain. The CDR3 totals 13 residues. The germline CDR1 and CDR2 sequences are SGHDN and FVKESK. V was trimmed by 0 bases and J by 11 bases, leaving 13 bases between them. This chain's CDR3 is CASSQDWKGEQYF. In DNA form, the CDR3 reads TGTGCCAGCAGCCAAGATTGGAAAGGAGAGCAGTACTTC.

This chain links TRBV30 with TRBJ2-6; TRBD1 is a possible D gene (6 bases). Germline V gene data show CDR1 as GTSNPN and CDR2 as SVGIG (reference sequence). This CDR3 contains 15 residues. V was shortened by 5 bases and J by 3 bases, with 14 bases between the two germline ends. The CDR3 DNA follows: TGTGCCTGGCAGGGGCCTCACAATGGGGCCAACGTCCTGACTTTC. Amino acids: CAWQGPHNGANVLTF.

This chain connects TRBV2 to TRBJ2-3, with 14 bases matching TRBD2. V lost 2 bases and J lost 6; bases outside the gene matches: 7. CDR1 and CDR2 from the germline V gene are SNHLY and FYNNEI. This CDR3 is 17 amino acids long. The CDR3 nucleotides read TGTGCCAGCAGTGAAAGGACTAGCGGGAGGAGGGGGGATACGCAGTATTTT. Translating gives CASSERTSGRRGDTQYF.

The J gene is TRBJ2-3, the V gene TRBV7-9; no clear D gene. CDR3 size: 13 residues. Trimming cost V 6 bases and J 0 bases, with 7 bases left between them. CDR1 is SEHNR and CDR2 is FQNEAQ in the germline V gene (reference sequence). The CDR3 spells CASSPLSTDTQYF. The CDR3, as DNA: TGTGCCAGCAGTCCTTTAAGCACAGATACGCAGTATTTT.

The rearrangement uses TRBV16 and TRBJ1-6; 9 bases map to TRBD1. Germline CDR1 KGHSY, CDR2 FQNENV. The CDR3 is 15 residues long. The V and J ends lost 4 bases and 7 bases, in that order; junction bases with no gene match: 5. The CDR3 here is CASSLRQGGNSPLHF. The CDR3 DNA sequence: TGTGCCAGCAGCCTTCGACAGGGGGGAAATTCACCCCTCCACTTT.

The chain carries TRBV11-3 and TRBJ2-7; 9 bases are shared with TRBD1. The CDR3 loop spans 14 amino acids. Per the germline V gene, CDR1 is SGHNT and CDR2 is YENEEA. V dropped 3 bases and J dropped 2; count of bases not matched to a gene: 2. The CDR3 region is CASSFGQGTYEQYF. Here the CDR3 DNA reads TGTGCCAGCAGCTTCGGACAGGGGACCTACGAGCAGTACTTC. Drawing the rest from reference TRBV11-3 and TRBJ2-7, the complete variable domain is EAGVVQSPRYKIIEKKQPVAFWCNPISGHNTLYWYLQNLGQGPELLIRYENEEAVDDSQLPKDRFSAERLKGVDSTLKIQPAELGDSAVYLCASSFGQGTYEQYFGPGTRLTVT.

The rearrangement uses TRBV10-3 and TRBJ2-7; D call uncertain. Germline CDR1 reads ENHRY; CDR2 reads SYGVKD. The length of the CDR3 is 13 residues. V was cut by 8 bases and J by 1 base, with 12 bases left in between. CDR3 sequence reads: CAISPVSSYEQYF. The CDR3 DNA is TGTGCCATCTCCCCGGTTAGTTCCTACGAGCAGTACTTC.

V gene TRBV4-3 combines with J gene TRBJ2-1, with D maybe TRBD2 (5 bases). This CDR3 is 14 amino acids long. CDR1 and CDR2 from the germline V gene are LGHNA and YSLEER. Trimming left V 6 bases short and J 5 bases short, with 14 bases between. CDR3 sequence: CASSFGLVNNEQFF. The CDR3 region has the DNA TGCGCCAGCAGTTTTGGACTGGTCAACAATGAGCAGTTCTTC.